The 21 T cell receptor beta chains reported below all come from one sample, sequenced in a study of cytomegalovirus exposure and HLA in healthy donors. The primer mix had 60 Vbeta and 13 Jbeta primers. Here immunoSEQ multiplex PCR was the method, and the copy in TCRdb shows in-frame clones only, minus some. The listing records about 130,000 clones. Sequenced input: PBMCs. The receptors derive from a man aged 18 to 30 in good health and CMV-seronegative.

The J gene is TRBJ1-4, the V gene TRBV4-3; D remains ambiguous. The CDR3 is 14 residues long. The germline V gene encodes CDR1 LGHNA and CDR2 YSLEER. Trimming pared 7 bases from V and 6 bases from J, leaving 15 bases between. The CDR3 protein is CASTGSREYEKLFF. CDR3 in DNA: TGCGCCAGCACGGGATCGCGGGAGTATGAAAAACTGTTTTTT.

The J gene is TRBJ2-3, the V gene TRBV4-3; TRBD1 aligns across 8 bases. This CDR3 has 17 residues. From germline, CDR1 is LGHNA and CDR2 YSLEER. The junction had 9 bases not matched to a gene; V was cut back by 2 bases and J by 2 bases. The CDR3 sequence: CASSQSTGTGPTDTQYF. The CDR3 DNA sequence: TGCGCCAGCAGCCAATCTACCGGGACAGGACCCACAGATACGCAGTATTTT.

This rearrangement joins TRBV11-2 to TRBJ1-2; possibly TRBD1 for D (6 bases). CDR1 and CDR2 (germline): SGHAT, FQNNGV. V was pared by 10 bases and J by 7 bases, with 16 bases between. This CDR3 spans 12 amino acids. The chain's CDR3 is CAMRTDWGGYTF. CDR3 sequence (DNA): TGTGCCATGAGGACAGATTGGGGTGGCTACACCTTC.

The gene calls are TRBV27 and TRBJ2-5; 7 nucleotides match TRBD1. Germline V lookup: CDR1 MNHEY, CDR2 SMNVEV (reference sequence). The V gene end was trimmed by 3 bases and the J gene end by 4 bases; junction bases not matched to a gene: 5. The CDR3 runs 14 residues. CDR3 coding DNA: TGTGCCAGCAGTTTCGGGGACAGAGCAGAGACCCAGTACTTC. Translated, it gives CASSFGDRAETQYF.

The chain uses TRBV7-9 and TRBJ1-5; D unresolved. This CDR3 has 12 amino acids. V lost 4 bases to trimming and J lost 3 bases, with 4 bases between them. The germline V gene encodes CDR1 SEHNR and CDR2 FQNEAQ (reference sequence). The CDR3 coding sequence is TGTGCCAGCAGCTGGCTCAATCAGCCCCAGCATTTT. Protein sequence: CASSWLNQPQHF.

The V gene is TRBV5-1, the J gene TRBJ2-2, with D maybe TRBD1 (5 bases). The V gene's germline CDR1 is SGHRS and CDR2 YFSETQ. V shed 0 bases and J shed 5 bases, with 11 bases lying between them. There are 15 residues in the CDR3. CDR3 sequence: CASSLGAGNTGELFF. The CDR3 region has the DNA TGCGCCAGCAGCTTGGGAGCAGGGAATACCGGGGAGCTGTTTTTT.

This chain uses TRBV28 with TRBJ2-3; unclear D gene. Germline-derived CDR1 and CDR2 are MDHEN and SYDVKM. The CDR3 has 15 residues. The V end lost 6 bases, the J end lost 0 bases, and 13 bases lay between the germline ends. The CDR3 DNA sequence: TGTGCCAGCAGCTCCAGAATGACTAGCACAGATACGCAGTATTTT. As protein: CASSSRMTSTDTQYF.

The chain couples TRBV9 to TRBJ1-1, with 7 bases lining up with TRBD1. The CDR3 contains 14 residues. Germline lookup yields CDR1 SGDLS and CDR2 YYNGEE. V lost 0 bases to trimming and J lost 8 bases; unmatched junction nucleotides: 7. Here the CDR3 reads CASSVGGDSLEAFF. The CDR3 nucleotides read TGTGCCAGCAGCGTAGGCGGGGACAGCCTCGAAGCTTTCTTT.

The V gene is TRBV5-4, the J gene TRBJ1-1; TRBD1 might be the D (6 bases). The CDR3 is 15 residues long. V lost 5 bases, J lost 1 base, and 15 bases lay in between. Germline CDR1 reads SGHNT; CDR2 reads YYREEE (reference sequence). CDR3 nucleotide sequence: TGTGCCAGCAGAAAGGGGGTGCTCGAGAACACTGAAGCTTTCTTT. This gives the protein CASRKGVLENTEAFF.

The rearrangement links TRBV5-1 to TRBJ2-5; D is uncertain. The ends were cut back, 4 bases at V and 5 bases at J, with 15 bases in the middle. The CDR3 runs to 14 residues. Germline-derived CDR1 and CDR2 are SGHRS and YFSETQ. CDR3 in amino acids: CASSAASFGETQYF. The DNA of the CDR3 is TGCGCCAGCAGCGCGGCCTCATTTGGGGAGACCCAGTACTTC.

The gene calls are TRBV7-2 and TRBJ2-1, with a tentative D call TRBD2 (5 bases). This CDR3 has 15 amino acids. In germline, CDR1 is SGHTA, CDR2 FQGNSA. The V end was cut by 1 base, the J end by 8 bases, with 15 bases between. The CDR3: CASSLGERPTHEQFF. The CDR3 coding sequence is TGTGCCAGCAGCTTAGGGGAGCGGCCTACTCATGAGCAGTTCTTC.

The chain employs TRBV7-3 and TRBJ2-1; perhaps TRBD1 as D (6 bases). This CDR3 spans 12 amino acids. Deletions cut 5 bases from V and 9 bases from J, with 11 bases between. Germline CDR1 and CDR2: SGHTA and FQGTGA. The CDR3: CASSEQGGEQFF. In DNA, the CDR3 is TGTGCCAGCAGCGAACAGGGCGGTGAGCAGTTCTTC.

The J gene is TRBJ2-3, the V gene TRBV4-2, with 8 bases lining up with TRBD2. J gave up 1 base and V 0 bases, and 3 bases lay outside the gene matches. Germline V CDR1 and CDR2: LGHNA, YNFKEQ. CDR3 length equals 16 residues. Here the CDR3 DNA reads TGTGCCAGCAGCCAAGAGGGGACTAGGGGCACAGATACGCAGTATTTT. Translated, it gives CASSQEGTRGTDTQYF.

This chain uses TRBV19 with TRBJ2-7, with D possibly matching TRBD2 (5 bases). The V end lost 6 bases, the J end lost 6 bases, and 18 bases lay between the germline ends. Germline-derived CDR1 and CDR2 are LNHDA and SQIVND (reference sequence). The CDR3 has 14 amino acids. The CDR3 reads CASSGIVTGSEQYF. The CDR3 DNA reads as TGTGCCAGTAGCGGGATCGTAACGGGCTCCGAGCAGTACTTC.

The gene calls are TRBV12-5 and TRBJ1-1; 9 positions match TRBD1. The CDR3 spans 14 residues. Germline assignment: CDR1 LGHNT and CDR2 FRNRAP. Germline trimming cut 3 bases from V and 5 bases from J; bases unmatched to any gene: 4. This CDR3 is CASGFGTGLTEAFF. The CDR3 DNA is TGTGCTAGTGGTTTCGGGACAGGGTTAACTGAAGCTTTCTTT.

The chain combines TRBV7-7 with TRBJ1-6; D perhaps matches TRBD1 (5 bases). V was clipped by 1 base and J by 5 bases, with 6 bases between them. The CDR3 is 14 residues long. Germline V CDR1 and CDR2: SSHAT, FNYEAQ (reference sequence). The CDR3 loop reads CASSLGRDNSPLHF. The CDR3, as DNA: TGTGCCAGCAGCTTAGGCAGGGATAATTCACCCCTCCACTTT.

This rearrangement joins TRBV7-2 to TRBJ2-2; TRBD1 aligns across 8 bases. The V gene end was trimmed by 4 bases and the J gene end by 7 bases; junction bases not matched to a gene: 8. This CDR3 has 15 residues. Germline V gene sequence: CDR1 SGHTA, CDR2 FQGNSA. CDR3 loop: CASSSTGGRLGELFF. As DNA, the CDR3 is TGTGCCAGCAGCTCCACAGGGGGAAGGCTCGGGGAGCTGTTTTTT.

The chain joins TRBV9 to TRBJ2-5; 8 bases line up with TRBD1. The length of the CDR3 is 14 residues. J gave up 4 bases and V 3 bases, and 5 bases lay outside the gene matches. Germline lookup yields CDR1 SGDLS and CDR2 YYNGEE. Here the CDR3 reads CASSAGGTSETQYF. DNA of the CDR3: TGTGCCAGCAGCGCAGGGGGCACCTCAGAGACCCAGTACTTC.

The CDR3 sequence: CASRAGQGPPGYF. Here the CDR3 DNA reads TGTGCCAGCAGGGCGGGACAGGGACCTCCGGGTTACTTC. The chain has TRBV6-1 and TRBJ2-7, with TRBD1 identical over 9 bases. The CDR3 runs to 13 residues. V lost 6 bases to trimming and J lost 13 bases; unmatched junction nucleotides: 13. CDR1 MNHNS and CDR2 SASEGT come from the germline V gene.

This chain's CDR3 is CASSQFFRGGSPLHF. CDR3 in DNA: TGCGCCAGCAGCCAATTCTTCAGGGGTGGATCACCCCTCCACTTT. The chain is built from TRBV4-3 and TRBJ1-6, with TRBD1 as a possible D gene (6 bases). Trimming shortened V by 2 bases and J by 10 bases, and 15 bases separated the two germline ends. CDR3 length: 15 residues. The germline V gene has CDR1 LGHNA and CDR2 YSLEER.

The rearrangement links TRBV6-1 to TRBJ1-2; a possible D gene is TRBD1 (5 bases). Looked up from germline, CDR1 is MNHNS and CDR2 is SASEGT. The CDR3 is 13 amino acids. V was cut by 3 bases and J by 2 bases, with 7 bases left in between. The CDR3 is CASSDPGNYGYTF. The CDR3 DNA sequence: TGTGCCAGCAGTGACCCAGGGAACTATGGCTACACCTTC.